Described below is a single TCR beta chain sequence and its context. The antigen is unknown. This specimen comes from a study of PD-1 blockade in classical Hodgkin lymphoma. Measured with immunoSEQ multiplex PCR; TCRdb has only the in-frame clones, and not every one. The sample consists of about 40,000 clones, about two thirds of them appearing once. Each patient relapsed following autologous stem cell transplantation, and prior brentuximab vedotin exposure differed. The V and J ends lost 4 bases and 6 bases respectively, with 12 bases between them. CDR3 length equals 14 residues. Germline V lookup: CDR1 LGHNA, CDR2 YSLEER. Study-wide results and limits: TCR diversity rose significantly by C4D1 in CD4+ but not CD8+ cells.

This TCR was sampled from a human donor with classical Hodgkin lymphoma. Source: peripheral blood mononuclear cells (PBMCs), taken at baseline. The rearrangement uses TRBV4-3 and TRBJ2-2; D unresolved. CDR3 DNA: TGCGCCAGCAGCCCCCCTTCCGGAGCCGGGGAGCTGTTTTTT. Protein: CASSPPSGAGELFF.